This is a list of T cell receptor beta chains from one sample in a study of T cell responses to AZD1222 COVID-19 vaccine. Here immunoSEQ multiplex PCR was the method, and the copy in TCRdb shows in-frame clones only, minus some. The top ten clones hold 3.8% of a sample with roughly 150,000 clones, around 90% of them seen once. Sequenced here: peripheral blood, sampled 28 days after the second AZD1222 dose. These receptors were taken from an adult who received the AZD1222 COVID-19 vaccine. The CDR3 runs from the conserved cysteine through the conserved F or W. A D gene is named only where the DNA matches it firmly. For some rows the clone size is stated as once, few or many, or as a class when expanded; others skip it.

d_gene	v_gene	j_gene	abundance	CDR3aa	CDR3nt
.	TRBV30	TRBJ1-2	.	CAWSNRNYGYTF	TGTGCCTGGAGTAACAGGAACTATGGCTACACCTTC
.	TRBV20-1	TRBJ1-1	.	CSASGGLGTEAFF	TGCAGTGCGAGTGGTGGGTTGGGCACTGAAGCTTTCTTT
.	TRBV11-3	TRBJ2-7	.	CASSLDGAGYEQYF	TGTGCCAGCAGCTTAGATGGGGCAGGGTACGAGCAGTACTTC
.	TRBV25-1	TRBJ1-4	.	CASSETGPTGEKLFF	TGTGCCAGCAGTGAAACGGGGCCCACTGGGGAAAAACTGTTTTTT
.	TRBV19	TRBJ1-5	.	CAPKGRGGDQPQHF	TGTGCCCCAAAGGGCAGGGGTGGGGATCAGCCCCAGCATTTT
.	TRBV6-1	TRBJ2-5	.	CASSENGPGGTQYF	TGTGCCAGCAGTGAAAATGGCCCCGGGGGGACCCAGTACTTC
TRBD1	TRBV27	TRBJ1-2	.	CASSLQRTGSSYTF	TGTGCCAGCAGTTTGCAGCGGACAGGGTCCAGCTACACCTTC
TRBD2	TRBV11-3	TRBJ2-1	few	CASSLGLAGSYNEQFF	TGTGCCAGCAGCTTGGGACTAGCGGGCTCCTACAATGAGCAGTTCTTC
TRBD1	TRBV11-3	TRBJ2-3	.	CATFTGGSTDTQYF	TGTGCCACCTTCACAGGGGGTAGCACAGATACGCAGTATTTT
TRBD1	TRBV24-1	TRBJ2-3	.	CATSDPRQGSTDTQYF	TGTGCCACCAGTGATCCTCGACAGGGAAGCACAGATACGCAGTATTTT
.	TRBV5-4	TRBJ1-2	.	CASSPAGWGVSYGYTF	TGTGCCAGCAGCCCCGCGGGTTGGGGGGTGAGCTATGGCTACACCTTC
.	TRBV7-8	TRBJ1-4	.	CASSLARGTNEKLFF	TGTGCCAGCAGCTTAGCGCGTGGGACTAATGAAAAACTGTTTTTT
.	TRBV6-5	TRBJ1-5	.	CAVGARASQPQHF	TGTGCCGTGGGGGCCAGGGCAAGTCAGCCCCAGCATTTT
.	TRBV9	TRBJ2-5	.	CASSPSQETQYF	TGTGCCAGCAGCCCGTCACAAGAGACCCAGTACTTC
.	TRBV14	TRBJ1-4	.	CASSQDQDVFNEKLFF	TGTGCCAGCAGCCAAGATCAGGACGTCTTTAATGAAAAACTGTTTTTT
.	TRBV19	TRBJ1-6	.	CASRTDRNNSPLHF	TGTGCCAGTAGGACGGACAGAAATAATTCACCCCTCCACTTT
TRBD2	TRBV11-2	TRBJ2-5	.	CASSPGTSGGQETQYF	TGTGCCAGCAGCCCGGGGACTAGCGGGGGACAAGAGACCCAGTACTTC
TRBD2	TRBV6-4	TRBJ2-1	.	CASSQEVAGVGGEQFF	TGTGCCAGCAGTCAAGAGGTAGCGGGAGTTGGGGGTGAGCAGTTCTTC
.	TRBV5-1	TRBJ2-7	.	CASSLTAARSAEQYF	TGCGCCAGCAGCTTGACGGCGGCCCGCTCAGCCGAGCAGTACTTC
.	TRBV11-3	TRBJ2-1	few	CASSLDGGLPNEQFF	TGTGCCAGCAGCTTAGATGGCGGACTGCCCAATGAGCAGTTCTTC